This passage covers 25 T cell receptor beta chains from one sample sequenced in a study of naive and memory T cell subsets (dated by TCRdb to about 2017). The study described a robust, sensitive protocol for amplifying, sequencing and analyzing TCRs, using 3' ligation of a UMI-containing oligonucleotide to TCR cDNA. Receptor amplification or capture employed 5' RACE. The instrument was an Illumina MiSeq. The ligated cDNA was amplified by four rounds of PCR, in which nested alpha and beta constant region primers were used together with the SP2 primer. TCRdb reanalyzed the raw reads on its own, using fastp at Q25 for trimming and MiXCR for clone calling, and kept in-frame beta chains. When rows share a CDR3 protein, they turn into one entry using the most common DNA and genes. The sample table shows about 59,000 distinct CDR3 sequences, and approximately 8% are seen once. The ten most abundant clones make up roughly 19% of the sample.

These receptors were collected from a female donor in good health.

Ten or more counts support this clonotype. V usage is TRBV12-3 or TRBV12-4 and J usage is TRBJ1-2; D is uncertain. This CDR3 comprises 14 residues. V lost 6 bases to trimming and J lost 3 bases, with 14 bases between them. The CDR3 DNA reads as TGTGCCAGCAGGCGGCCCTCTGGAGACTATGGCTACACCTTC. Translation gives CASRRPSGDYGYTF.

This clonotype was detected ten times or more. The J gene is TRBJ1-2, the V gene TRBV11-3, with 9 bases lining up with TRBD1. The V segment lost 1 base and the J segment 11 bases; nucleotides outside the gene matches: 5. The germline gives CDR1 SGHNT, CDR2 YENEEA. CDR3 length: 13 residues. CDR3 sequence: CASSLGGDREYTF. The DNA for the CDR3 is TGTGCCAGCAGCTTAGGAGGGGACAGGGAGTACACCTTC. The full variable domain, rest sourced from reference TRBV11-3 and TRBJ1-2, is EAGVVQSPRYKIIEKKQPVAFWCNPISGHNTLYWYLQNLGQGPELLIRYENEEAVDDSQLPKDRFSAERLKGVDSTLKIQPAELGDSAVYLCASSLGGDREYTFGSGTRLTVV.

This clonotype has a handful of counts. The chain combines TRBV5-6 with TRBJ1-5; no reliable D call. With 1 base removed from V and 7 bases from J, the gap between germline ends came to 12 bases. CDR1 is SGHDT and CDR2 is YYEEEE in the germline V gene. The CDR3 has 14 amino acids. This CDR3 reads CASSLLGLDQPQHF. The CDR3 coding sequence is TGTGCCAGCAGCTTGCTAGGGCTGGACCAGCCCCAGCATTTT.

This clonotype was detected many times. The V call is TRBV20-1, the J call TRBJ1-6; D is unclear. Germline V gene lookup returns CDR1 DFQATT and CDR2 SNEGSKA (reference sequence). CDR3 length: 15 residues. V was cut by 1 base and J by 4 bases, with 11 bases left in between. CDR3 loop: CSARARESYNSPLHF. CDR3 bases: TGCAGTGCTAGAGCTCGGGAGTCATATAATTCACCCCTCCACTTT.

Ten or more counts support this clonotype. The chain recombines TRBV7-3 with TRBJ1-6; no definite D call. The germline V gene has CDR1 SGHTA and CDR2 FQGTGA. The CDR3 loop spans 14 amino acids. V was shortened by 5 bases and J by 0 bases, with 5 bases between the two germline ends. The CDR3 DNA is TGTGCCAGCAGCCTAAGCTCCTATAATTCACCCCTCCACTTT. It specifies CASSLSSYNSPLHF.

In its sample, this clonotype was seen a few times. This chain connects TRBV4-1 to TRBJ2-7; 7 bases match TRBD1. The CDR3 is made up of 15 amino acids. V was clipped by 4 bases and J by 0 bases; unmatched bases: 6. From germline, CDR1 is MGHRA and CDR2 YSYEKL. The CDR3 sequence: CASSPGQLSSYEQYF. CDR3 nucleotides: TGCGCCAGCAGCCCGGGACAGCTCAGCTCCTACGAGCAGTACTTC.

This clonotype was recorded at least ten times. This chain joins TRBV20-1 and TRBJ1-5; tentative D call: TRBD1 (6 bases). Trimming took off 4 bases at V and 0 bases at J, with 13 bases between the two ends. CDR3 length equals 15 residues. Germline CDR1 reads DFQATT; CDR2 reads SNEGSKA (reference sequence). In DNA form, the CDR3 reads TGCAGTGCTATAGAGGACAGCAATAGCAATCAGCCCCAGCATTTT. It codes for CSAIEDSNSNQPQHF.

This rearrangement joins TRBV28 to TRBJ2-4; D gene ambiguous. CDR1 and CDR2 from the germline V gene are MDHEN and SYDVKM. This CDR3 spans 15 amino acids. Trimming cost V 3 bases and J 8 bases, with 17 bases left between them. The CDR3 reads CASSFRTDEEDIQYF. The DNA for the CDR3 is TGTGCCAGCAGTTTCCGGACCGACGAAGAGGACATTCAGTACTTC. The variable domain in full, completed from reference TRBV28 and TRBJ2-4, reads DVKVTQSSRYLVKRTGEKVFLECVQDMDHENMFWYRQDPGLGLRLIYFSYDVKMKEKGDIPEGYSVSREKKERFSLILESASTNQTSMYLCASSFRTDEEDIQYFGAGTRLSVL.

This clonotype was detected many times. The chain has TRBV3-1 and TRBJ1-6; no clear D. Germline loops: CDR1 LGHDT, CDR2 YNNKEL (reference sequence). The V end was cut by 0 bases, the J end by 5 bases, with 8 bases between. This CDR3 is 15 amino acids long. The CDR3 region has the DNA TGTGCCAGCAGCCAAGAAGGGTACAATAATTCACCCCTCCACTTT. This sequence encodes CASSQEGYNNSPLHF.

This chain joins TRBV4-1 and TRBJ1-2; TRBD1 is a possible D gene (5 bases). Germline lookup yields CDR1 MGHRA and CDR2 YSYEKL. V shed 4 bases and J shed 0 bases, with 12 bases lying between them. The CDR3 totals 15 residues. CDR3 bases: TGCGCCAGCAGCCGGGGGGAAACAGCTAACTATGGCTACACCTTC. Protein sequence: CASSRGETANYGYTF.

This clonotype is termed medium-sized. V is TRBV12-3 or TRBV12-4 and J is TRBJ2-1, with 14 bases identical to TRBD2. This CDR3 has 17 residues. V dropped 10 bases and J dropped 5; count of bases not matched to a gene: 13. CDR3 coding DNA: TGTGCCATCGGGACTAGCGGGGGCCTAGCCCTTAACAATGAGCAGTTCTTC. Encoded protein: CAIGTSGGLALNNEQFF.

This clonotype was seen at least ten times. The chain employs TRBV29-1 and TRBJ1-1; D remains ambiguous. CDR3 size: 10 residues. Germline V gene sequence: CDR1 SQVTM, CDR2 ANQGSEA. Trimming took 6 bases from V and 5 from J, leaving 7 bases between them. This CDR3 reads CSVLTTEAFF. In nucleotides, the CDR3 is TGCAGCGTCCTGACGACTGAAGCTTTCTTT.

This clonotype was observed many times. In nucleotides, the CDR3 is TGTGCCAGCAGTGAAGAATTGTACTCTGGAAACACCATATATTTT. The encoded protein is CASSEELYSGNTIYF. V and J are TRBV6-1 and TRBJ1-3; D unclear. Germline V CDR1 and CDR2: MNHNS, SASEGT. The V end was cut by 1 base, the J end by 0 bases, with 7 bases between. CDR3 length equals 15 residues.

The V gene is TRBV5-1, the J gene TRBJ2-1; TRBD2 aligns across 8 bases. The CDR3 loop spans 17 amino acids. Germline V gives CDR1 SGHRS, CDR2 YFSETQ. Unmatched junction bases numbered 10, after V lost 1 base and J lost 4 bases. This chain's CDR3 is CASSLYGGLAEYNEQFF. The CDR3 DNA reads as TGCGCCAGCAGCTTGTACGGAGGACTAGCAGAATACAATGAGCAGTTCTTC.

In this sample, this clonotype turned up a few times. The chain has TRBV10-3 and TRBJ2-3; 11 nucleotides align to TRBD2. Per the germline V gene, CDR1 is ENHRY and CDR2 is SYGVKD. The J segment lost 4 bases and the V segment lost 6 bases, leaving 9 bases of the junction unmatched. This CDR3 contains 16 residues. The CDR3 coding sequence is TGTGCCATCAGCAATAGCGGGAGGGCCTACGCAGATACGCAGTATTTT. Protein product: CAISNSGRAYADTQYF.

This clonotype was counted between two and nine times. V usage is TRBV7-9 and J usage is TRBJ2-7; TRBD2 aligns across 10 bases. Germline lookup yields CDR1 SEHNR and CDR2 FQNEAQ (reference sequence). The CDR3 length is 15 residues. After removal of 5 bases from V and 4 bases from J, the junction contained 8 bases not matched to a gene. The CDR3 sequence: CASSRGGLALYEQYF. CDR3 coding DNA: TGTGCCAGCAGCCGCGGGGGACTAGCGTTATACGAGCAGTACTTC.

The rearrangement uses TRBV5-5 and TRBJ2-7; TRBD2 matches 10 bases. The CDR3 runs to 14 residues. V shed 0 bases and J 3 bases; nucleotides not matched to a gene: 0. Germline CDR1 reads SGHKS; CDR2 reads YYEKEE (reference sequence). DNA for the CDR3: TGTGCCAGCAGCTTGGGGACTAGCGGCTACGAGCAGTACTTC. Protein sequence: CASSLGTSGYEQYF.

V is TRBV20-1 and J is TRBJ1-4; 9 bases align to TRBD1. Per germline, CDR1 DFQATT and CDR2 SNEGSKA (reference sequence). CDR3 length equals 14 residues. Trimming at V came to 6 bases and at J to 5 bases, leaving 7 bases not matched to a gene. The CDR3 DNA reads TGCAGTGCCATTACAGGGGGCCGAAATGAAAAACTGTTTTTT. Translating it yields CSAITGGRNEKLFF.

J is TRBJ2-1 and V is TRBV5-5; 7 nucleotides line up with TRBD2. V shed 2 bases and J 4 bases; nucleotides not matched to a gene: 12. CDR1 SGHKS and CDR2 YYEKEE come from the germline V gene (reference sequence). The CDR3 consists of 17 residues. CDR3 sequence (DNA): TGTGCCAGCAGCTTAGAAGTGCGGGGGTTCCATTACAATGAGCAGTTCTTC. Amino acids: CASSLEVRGFHYNEQFF.

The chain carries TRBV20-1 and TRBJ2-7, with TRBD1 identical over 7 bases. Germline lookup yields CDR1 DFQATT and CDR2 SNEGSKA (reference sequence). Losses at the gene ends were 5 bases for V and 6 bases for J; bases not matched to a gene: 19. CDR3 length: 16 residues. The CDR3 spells CSADGYRTGRVGEQYF. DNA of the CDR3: TGCAGTGCTGATGGGTATAGGACAGGCAGGGTTGGCGAGCAGTACTTC.

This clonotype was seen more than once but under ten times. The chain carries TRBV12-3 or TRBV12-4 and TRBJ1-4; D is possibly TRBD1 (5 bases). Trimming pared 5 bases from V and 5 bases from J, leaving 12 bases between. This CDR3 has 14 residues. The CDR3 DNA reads TGTGCCAGCAGTACCCAGGGCCTGAATGAAAAACTGTTTTTT. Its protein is CASSTQGLNEKLFF.

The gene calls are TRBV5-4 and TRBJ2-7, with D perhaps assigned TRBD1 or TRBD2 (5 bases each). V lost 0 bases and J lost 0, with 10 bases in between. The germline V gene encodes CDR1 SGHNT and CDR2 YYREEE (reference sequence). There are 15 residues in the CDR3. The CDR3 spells CASSLGGTGSYEQYF. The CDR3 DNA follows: TGTGCCAGCAGCTTGGGGGGGACGGGCTCCTACGAGCAGTACTTC.

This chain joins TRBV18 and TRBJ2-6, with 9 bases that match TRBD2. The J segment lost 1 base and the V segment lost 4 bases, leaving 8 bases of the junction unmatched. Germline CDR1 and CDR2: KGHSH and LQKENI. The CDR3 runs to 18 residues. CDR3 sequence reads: CASSLRTSALSGANVLTF. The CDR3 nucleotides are TGTGCCAGCTCACTACGGACTAGCGCCTTATCTGGGGCCAACGTCCTGACTTTC. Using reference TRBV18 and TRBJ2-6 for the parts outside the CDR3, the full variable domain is NAGVMQNPRHLVRRRGQEARLRCSPMKGHSHVYWYRQLPEEGLKFMVYLQKENIIDESGMPKERFSAEFPKEGPSILRIQQVVRGDSAAYFCASSLRTSALSGANVLTFGAGSRLTVL.

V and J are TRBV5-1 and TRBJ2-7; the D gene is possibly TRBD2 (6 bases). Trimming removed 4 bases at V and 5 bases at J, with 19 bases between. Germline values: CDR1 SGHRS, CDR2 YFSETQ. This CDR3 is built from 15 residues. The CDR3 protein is CASSPAEGRPDEQYF. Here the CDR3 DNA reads TGCGCCAGCAGCCCGGCGGAGGGCAGGCCCGACGAGCAGTACTTC.

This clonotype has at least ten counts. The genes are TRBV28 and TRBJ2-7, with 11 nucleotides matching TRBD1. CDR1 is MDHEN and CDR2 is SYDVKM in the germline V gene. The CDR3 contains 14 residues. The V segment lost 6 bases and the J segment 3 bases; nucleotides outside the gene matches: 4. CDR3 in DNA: TGTGCCAGCAGAGCCGGGACAGGGGGCTACGAGCAGTACTTC. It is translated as CASRAGTGGYEQYF.